This T cell receptor beta chain was identified during a study of Ad26.COV2.S vaccination and SARS-CoV-2 variants. General observations from the study: The TCR-based breadth and depth measures might underestimate overall T cell responses.

Germline V gene sequence: CDR1 SGHRS, CDR2 YFSETQ. The CDR3 is made up of 13 amino acids. V shed 0 bases and J shed 7 bases, with 8 bases lying between them. On this clone: The antigen is not known.

Some clones are missing from TCRdb's copy, which holds only in-frame ones; the method was immunoSEQ multiplex PCR. Of some 300,000 clones listed, around 83% are singletons. Treatment denoted: around 19 received Ad26.COV2.S at low or high dose, single or two shots; 5 received placebo; per-sample allocation not given. Specimen acquisition occurred on day 63 following the initial vaccine or placebo injection. A Boston donor was an adult aged 18-55 years. This receptor was taken from a person between 18 and 60 years old who received the Ad26.COV2.S COVID-19 vaccine or a placebo. Sample: peripheral blood, taken in a trial of Ad26.COV2.S vaccine versus placebo. V is TRBV5-1 and J is TRBJ2-1; D not resolved. The CDR3 nucleotides are TGCGCCAGCAGCTTGGGTCAGGTGAATGAGCAGTTCTTC. Translated: CASSLGQVNEQFF.